These 15 T cell receptor beta chains came from one sample sequenced in a study of Tregs in tolerant kidney transplant recipients (dated by TCRdb to between 2018 and 2021). Transplants used related donors with nonmyeloablative bone marrow transplantation; mixed chimerism was transient in the human trials. The method behind the library was the immunoSEQ multiplex PCR assay. TCRdb's version of the immuneACCESS table is confined to in-frame rearrangements and falls short of the full clone set. An unresolved V gene accounts for under half of the shortfall where checked; the remainder is of unknown origin. The sample table shows approximately 81,000 clones, and roughly nine tenths are seen once. The ten largest make up more than 1.5% of the sample. Sequenced material: CD4+ T cells from blood (PBMCs), taken 24 months after the transplant. The origin of the receptors is a human patient who received a combined kidney and bone marrow transplant. Because of the transplant, the T cells may be the graft donor's rather than the patient's own.

The chain joins TRBV19 to TRBJ1-5; 7 positions match TRBD1. Germline V gives CDR1 LNHDA, CDR2 SQIVND (reference sequence). CDR3 length: 13 amino acids. V shed 7 bases and J 6 bases; nucleotides not matched to a gene: 6. The CDR3 nucleotides read TGTGCCAGTAATACAGGGGTGGGTCAGCCCCAGCATTTT. Its protein is CASNTGVGQPQHF.

The chain carries TRBV2 and TRBJ2-1, with 9 nucleotides matching TRBD2. This CDR3 comprises 15 residues. Germline-derived CDR1 and CDR2 are SNHLY and FYNNEI. The trim removed 2 bases at V and 9 bases at J, leaving 8 bases unmatched. The CDR3 DNA is TGTGCCAGCAGTGAACGGCGGGGGGGCCTTTTTGAGCAGTTCTTC. This gives the protein CASSERRGGLFEQFF.

V gene TRBV7-2 combines with J gene TRBJ2-5; the match to TRBD2 covers 8 bases. Trimming took 3 bases from V and 6 from J; bases not matched to a gene: 3. In germline, CDR1 is SGHTA, CDR2 FQGNSA. CDR3 size: 13 residues. Here the CDR3 reads CASSFGGGQTQYF. The CDR3 bases are TGTGCCAGCAGCTTCGGGGGGGGACAGACCCAGTACTTC.

This chain links TRBV7-9 with TRBJ1-1, with no clear D. The germline V gene has CDR1 SEHNR and CDR2 FQNEAQ (reference sequence). The V gene lost 5 bases and the J gene lost 5 bases, with 15 bases spanning the gap. This CDR3 is 14 amino acids long. This chain's CDR3 is CASSPLEGRTEAFF. In DNA form, the CDR3 reads TGTGCCAGCAGCCCCCTTGAAGGGAGGACTGAAGCTTTCTTT.

The chain recombines TRBV7-6 with TRBJ2-1; D is unresolved. Germline V gives CDR1 SGHVS, CDR2 FNYEAQ. V gave up 3 bases and J gave up 0 bases, with 12 bases separating them. The length of the CDR3 is 16 residues. CDR3: CASSLGRPGSYNEQFF. The CDR3 coding sequence is TGTGCCAGCAGCTTGGGCCGACCTGGCTCCTACAATGAGCAGTTCTTC.

J is TRBJ1-1 and V is TRBV7-7; 7 bases agree with TRBD1. The CDR3 covers 17 residues. The V and J ends lost 4 bases and 4 bases, in that order; junction bases with no gene match: 15. In germline, CDR1 is SSHAT, CDR2 FNYEAQ (reference sequence). In nucleotides, the CDR3 is TGTGCCAGCAGCTCTGGTGTGTTGACAGGGAGAGGCACTGAAGCTTTCTTT. Residues: CASSSGVLTGRGTEAFF.

By sample fraction, this clone is medium-sized. This chain uses TRBV2 with TRBJ2-7; 7 bases are shared with TRBD2. Germline loops: CDR1 SNHLY, CDR2 FYNNEI. CDR3 length: 15 residues. Trimming at V came to 6 bases and at J to 3 bases, leaving 11 bases not matched to a gene. The CDR3 sequence is CASSHGEGGYYEQYF. CDR3 DNA sequence: TGTGCCAGCAGCCACGGGGAGGGCGGCTACTACGAGCAGTACTTC. Full variable domain (missing parts from reference TRBV2 and TRBJ2-7): EPEVTQTPSHQVTQMGQEVILRCVPISNHLYFYWYRQILGQKVEFLVSFYNNEISEKSEIFDDQFSVERPDGSNFTLKIRSTKLEDSAMYFCASSHGEGGYYEQYFGPGTRLTVT.

CDR3 sequence (DNA): TGTGCCAGCAGCCGGGGACAGGGCGATTCACCCCTCCACTTT. Protein: CASSRGQGDSPLHF. The gene calls are TRBV4-2 and TRBJ1-6; 9 nucleotides agree with TRBD1. Germline V gene sequence: CDR1 LGHNA, CDR2 YNFKEQ. V was clipped by 4 bases and J by 8 bases; unmatched bases: 3. This CDR3 region has 14 residues.

This chain uses TRBV2 with TRBJ1-2, with D hard to call. Germline V gene data show CDR1 as SNHLY and CDR2 as FYNNEI. The CDR3 has 15 amino acids. V was pared by 5 bases and J by 8 bases, with 21 bases between. The CDR3 spells CASSRTRDTLEGYTF. The CDR3 DNA sequence: TGTGCCAGCAGTCGGACTCGGGATACCCTGGAAGGCTACACCTTC.

The rearrangement links TRBV19 to TRBJ1-1, with D possibly matching TRBD1 (6 bases). V was shortened by 3 bases and J by 3 bases, with 8 bases between the two germline ends. This CDR3 has 13 amino acids. Germline lookup yields CDR1 LNHDA and CDR2 SQIVND (reference sequence). CDR3 amino acids: CASSMYRDTEAFF. CDR3 in DNA: TGTGCCAGTAGTATGTACAGGGACACTGAAGCTTTCTTT.

This chain connects TRBV27 to TRBJ2-1; TRBD2 matches at 10 bases. CDR3 length equals 15 residues. From germline, CDR1 is MNHEY and CDR2 SMNVEV (reference sequence). V shed 3 bases, J shed 8 bases, and the junction held 7 bases outside the gene matches. CDR3 sequence (DNA): TGTGCCAGCAGTTTCGTAGCTAGCGGGAGCCATGAGCAGTTCTTC. Amino acids: CASSFVASGSHEQFF.

The genes are TRBV6-6 and TRBJ2-5; a weak D match, TRBD2 (5 bases). V was cut by 6 bases and J by 0 bases, with 14 bases left in between. Per germline, CDR1 MNHNY and CDR2 SVGAGI (reference sequence). This CDR3 contains 15 residues. This CDR3 reads CASSSRGWNQETQYF. The CDR3 DNA reads TGTGCCAGCAGCTCTCGCGGGTGGAACCAAGAGACCCAGTACTTC.

This chain joins TRBV4-1 and TRBJ2-1; 7 bases align to TRBD2. From germline, CDR1 is MGHRA and CDR2 YSYEKL. The CDR3 sequence is 18 residues long. Trimming took 0 bases from V and 4 from J; bases not matched to a gene: 12. DNA of the CDR3: TGCGCCAGCAGCCAAGATTCGGGCGGGAGCGCTTTATACAATGAGCAGTTCTTC. Translating gives CASSQDSGGSALYNEQFF.

The chain recombines TRBV4-3 with TRBJ1-2; D gene ambiguous. Trimming stripped 2 bases from V and 0 bases from J, with 4 bases between. Looked up from germline, CDR1 is LGHNA and CDR2 is YSLEER. The CDR3 is 13 amino acids. CDR3 sequence reads: CASSQLANYGYTF. In DNA, the CDR3 is TGCGCCAGCAGCCAACTTGCTAACTATGGCTACACCTTC.

J is TRBJ2-1 and V is TRBV9, with D tentatively TRBD2 (5 bases). Deletions cut 4 bases from V and 6 bases from J, with 17 bases between. CDR1 is SGDLS, CDR2 YYNGEE, per germline. The CDR3 spans 15 residues. The CDR3 region is CASSPRRGLLNEQFF. CDR3 nucleotide sequence: TGTGCCAGCAGCCCTCGGCGCGGGTTGCTCAATGAGCAGTTCTTC.